These 12 T cell receptor beta chains came from one sample sequenced in a study of T cell responses to AZD1222 COVID-19 vaccine. Produced via immunoSEQ multiplex PCR; TCRdb's table is partial and in-frame only. The data show roughly 180,000 clones, 94% seen once. The specimen comprised peripheral blood, sampled on day 0 of AZD1222 vaccination. The source of these receptors is an adult in good health.

This clone was counted a single time. The rearrangement uses TRBV27 and TRBJ1-1; weak D call: TRBD1 (5 bases). This CDR3 comprises 14 residues. Germline CDR1 is MNHEY and CDR2 is SMNVEV (reference sequence). Deletions cut 5 bases from V and 0 bases from J, with 10 bases between. CDR3 sequence reads: CASSLGLLNTEAFF. The CDR3, as DNA: TGTGCCAGCAGTCTGGGACTATTGAACACTGAAGCTTTCTTT.

The chain couples TRBV5-1 to TRBJ2-2; the match to TRBD1 covers 8 bases. Germline CDR1 SGHRS, CDR2 YFSETQ. The V and J ends lost 4 bases and 3 bases, in that order; junction bases with no gene match: 8. The CDR3 has 16 amino acids. As DNA, the CDR3 is TGCGCCAGCAGCGTTCAGGGGGCCCTGGACACCGGGGAGCTGTTTTTT. This gives the protein CASSVQGALDTGELFF.

V and J are TRBV11-2 and TRBJ2-5, with 7 bases that match TRBD2. The CDR3 totals 16 residues. Germline-derived CDR1 and CDR2 are SGHAT and FQNNGV. Trimming removed 0 bases from V and 0 bases from J; junction bases left unmatched: 4. CDR3: CASSLEVAGHQETQYF. The CDR3 DNA follows: TGTGCCAGCAGCTTAGAGGTAGCGGGCCACCAAGAGACCCAGTACTTC.

This clone came up a few times. J is TRBJ1-2 and V is TRBV29-1, with a tentative D call TRBD1 (5 bases). This CDR3 is built from 13 residues. V lost 4 bases to trimming and J lost 4 bases, with 13 bases between them. Germline CDR1 SQVTM, CDR2 ANQGSEA. This CDR3 is CSVASGTVYGYTF. For the CDR3, the DNA is TGCAGCGTTGCTAGTGGGACCGTCTATGGCTACACCTTC.

V is TRBV3-1 (or the pseudogene TRBV3-2) and J is TRBJ2-3; D is unclear. Germline-derived CDR1 and CDR2 are LGHDT and YNNKEL (reference sequence). The V gene lost 1 base and the J gene lost 2 bases, with 10 bases spanning the gap. The CDR3 sequence is 15 residues long. The CDR3 is CASSQAGPLTDTQYF. DNA for the CDR3: TGTGCCAGCAGCCAAGCCGGGCCTCTCACAGATACGCAGTATTTT.

The chain recombines TRBV19 with TRBJ1-1; TRBD1 matches 7 bases. CDR1 and CDR2 from the germline V gene are LNHDA and SQIVND (reference sequence). After removal of 6 bases from V and 1 base from J, the junction contained 5 bases not matched to a gene. This CDR3 has 14 amino acids. CDR3 region: CASRGQAKNTEAFF. DNA of the CDR3: TGTGCCAGTAGAGGACAGGCTAAGAACACTGAAGCTTTCTTT.

This clone was observed once. This sequence joins TRBV2 and TRBJ2-1; D unclear. V was clipped by 4 bases and J by 8 bases, with 6 bases between them. The germline gives CDR1 SNHLY, CDR2 FYNNEI. The CDR3 is 11 amino acids. The DNA of the CDR3 is TGTGCCAGCAGTGTTGGGGATGAGCAGTTCTTC. Protein sequence: CASSVGDEQFF.

The V gene is TRBV6-1, the J gene TRBJ2-3, with D perhaps matching TRBD2 (6 bases). Germline-derived CDR1 and CDR2 are MNHNS and SASEGT. V dropped 0 bases and J dropped 4 bases, with 11 bases sitting between them. This CDR3 region has 15 residues. The CDR3 DNA follows: TGTGCCAGCAGTGAAGCGATGGAGGGTTCAGATACGCAGTATTTT. Translating it yields CASSEAMEGSDTQYF.

The chain carries TRBV28 and TRBJ2-1; 8 nucleotides align to TRBD2. The CDR3 sequence is 13 residues long. V lost 8 bases, J lost 7 bases, and 7 bases stayed unmatched. Germline assignment: CDR1 MDHEN and CDR2 SYDVKM. The CDR3 region is CASGTRALNEQFF. The CDR3 DNA sequence: TGTGCCAGCGGGACTAGAGCCCTTAATGAGCAGTTCTTC.

This chain connects TRBV2 to TRBJ1-2; D is undetermined. CDR3 size: 15 residues. V was cut by 2 bases and J by 4 bases, with 14 bases left in between. Germline lookup yields CDR1 SNHLY and CDR2 FYNNEI. The CDR3 here is CASSELSPTLYGYTF. CDR3 in DNA: TGTGCCAGCAGTGAATTGAGTCCTACCCTCTATGGCTACACCTTC.

CDR3 sequence (DNA): TGTGCCAGCACAATATGGCGGGAGGGAGGCACAGATACGCAGTATTTT. Translating it yields CASTIWREGGTDTQYF. The chain combines TRBV7-9 with TRBJ2-3, with 9 bases fitting TRBD2. Germline trimming cut 7 bases from V and 1 base from J; bases unmatched to any gene: 9. Germline V lookup: CDR1 SEHNR, CDR2 FQNEAQ (reference sequence). CDR3 size: 16 residues.

The chain has TRBV7-8 and TRBJ1-1; perhaps TRBD1 as D (6 bases). In germline, CDR1 is SGHVS, CDR2 FQNEAQ. This CDR3 is built from 15 residues. Trimming removed 5 bases from V and 0 bases from J, with 13 bases in between. The CDR3 protein is CASSIGQILNTEAFF. CDR3 nucleotide sequence: TGTGCCAGCAGCATTGGACAGATTCTGAACACTGAAGCTTTCTTT.